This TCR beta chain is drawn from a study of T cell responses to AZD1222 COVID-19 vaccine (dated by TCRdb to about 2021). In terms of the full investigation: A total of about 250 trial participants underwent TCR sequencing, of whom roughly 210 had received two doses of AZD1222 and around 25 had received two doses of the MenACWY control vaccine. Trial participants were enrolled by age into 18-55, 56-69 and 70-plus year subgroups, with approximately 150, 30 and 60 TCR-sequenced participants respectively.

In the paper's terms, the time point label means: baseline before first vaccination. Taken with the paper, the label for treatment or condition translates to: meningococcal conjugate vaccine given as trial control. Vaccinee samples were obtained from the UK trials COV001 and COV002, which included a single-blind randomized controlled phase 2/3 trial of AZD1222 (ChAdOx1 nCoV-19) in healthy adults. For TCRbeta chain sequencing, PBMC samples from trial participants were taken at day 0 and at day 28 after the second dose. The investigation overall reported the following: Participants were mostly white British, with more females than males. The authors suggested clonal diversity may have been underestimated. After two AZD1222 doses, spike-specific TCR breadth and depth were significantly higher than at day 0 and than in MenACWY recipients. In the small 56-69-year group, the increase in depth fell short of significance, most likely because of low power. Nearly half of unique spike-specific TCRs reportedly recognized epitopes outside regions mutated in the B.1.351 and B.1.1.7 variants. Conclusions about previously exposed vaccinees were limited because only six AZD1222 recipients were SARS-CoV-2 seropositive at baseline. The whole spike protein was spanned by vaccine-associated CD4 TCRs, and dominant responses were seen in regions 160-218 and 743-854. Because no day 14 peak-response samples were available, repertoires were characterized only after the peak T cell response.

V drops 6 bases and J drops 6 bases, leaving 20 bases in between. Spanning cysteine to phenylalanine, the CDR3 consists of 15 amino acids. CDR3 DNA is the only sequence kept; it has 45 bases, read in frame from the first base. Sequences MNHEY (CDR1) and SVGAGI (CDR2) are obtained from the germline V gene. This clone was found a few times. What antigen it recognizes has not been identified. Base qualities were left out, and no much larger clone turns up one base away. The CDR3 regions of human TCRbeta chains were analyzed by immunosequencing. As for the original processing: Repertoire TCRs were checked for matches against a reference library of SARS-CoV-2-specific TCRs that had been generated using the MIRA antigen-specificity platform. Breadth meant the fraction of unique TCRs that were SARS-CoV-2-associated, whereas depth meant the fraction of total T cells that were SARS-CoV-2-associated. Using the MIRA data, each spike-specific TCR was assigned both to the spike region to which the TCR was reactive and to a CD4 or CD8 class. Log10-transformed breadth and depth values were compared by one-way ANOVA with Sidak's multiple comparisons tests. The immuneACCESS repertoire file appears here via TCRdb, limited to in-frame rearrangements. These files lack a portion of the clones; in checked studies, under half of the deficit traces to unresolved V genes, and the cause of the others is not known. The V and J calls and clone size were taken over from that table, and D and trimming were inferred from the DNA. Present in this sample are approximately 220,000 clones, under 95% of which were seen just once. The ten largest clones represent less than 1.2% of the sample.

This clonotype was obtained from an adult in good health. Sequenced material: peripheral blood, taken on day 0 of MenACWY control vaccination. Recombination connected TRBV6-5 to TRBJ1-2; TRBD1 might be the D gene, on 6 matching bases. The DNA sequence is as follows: TGTGCCAGCAGCGTCTCCGTTCAGGGGATTCATGGCTACACCTTC. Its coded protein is CASSVSVQGIHGYTF.